This record looks at one T cell receptor (beta chain) sequence and its context. The entry originates in a study of blood T cell repertoires in COVID-19. Across the whole study: Nucleic acid was either cDNA or gDNA, and it came from T cells, B-cell-depleted T cells, or PBMCs.

The assay was immunoSEQ multiplex PCR, and TCRdb's table has in-frame clones only and misses some. The data hold about 76,000 clones, with 75% to 90% observed a single time. The sample comprised peripheral blood. This TCR was recovered from a human donor in a cohort sampled during active COVID-19.

CDR3 residues: CASSLNPPTRGTGELFF. CDR3 nucleotide sequence: TGTGCCAGCAGCTTAAATCCGCCGACTAGGGGTACCGGGGAGCTGTTTTTT. The genes are TRBV7-2 and TRBJ2-2, with a tentative D call TRBD2 (6 bases). This CDR3 comprises 17 residues. Germline loops: CDR1 SGHTA, CDR2 FQGNSA. The V end lost 2 bases, the J end lost 5 bases, and 18 bases lay between the germline ends.